This T cell receptor beta chain was recovered during a study of blood T cell repertoires in COVID-19. Original handling: Quantification of nucleated cells was approximated via reference gene primer amplification. Some clones are missing from TCRdb's copy, which holds only in-frame ones; the method was immunoSEQ multiplex PCR. D and trimming come from the DNA, and the V and J calls and clone size come from that table. The table includes about 200,000 clones, roughly 85% detected once. V shed 5 bases and J 6 bases; nucleotides not matched to a gene: 8. Germline CDR1 reads SGHTA; CDR2 reads FQGTGA. CDR3 length: 15 amino acids.

The receptor was isolated from a woman aged 70-85 years with COVID-19, enrolled during active disease. The chain recombines TRBV7-3 with TRBJ2-3, with 10 bases fitting TRBD2. The sequencing input was peripheral blood. The CDR3 protein is CASSGDSGGLDTQYF. CDR3 DNA: TGTGCCAGCAGCGGGGATAGCGGGGGGCTGGATACGCAGTATTTT.